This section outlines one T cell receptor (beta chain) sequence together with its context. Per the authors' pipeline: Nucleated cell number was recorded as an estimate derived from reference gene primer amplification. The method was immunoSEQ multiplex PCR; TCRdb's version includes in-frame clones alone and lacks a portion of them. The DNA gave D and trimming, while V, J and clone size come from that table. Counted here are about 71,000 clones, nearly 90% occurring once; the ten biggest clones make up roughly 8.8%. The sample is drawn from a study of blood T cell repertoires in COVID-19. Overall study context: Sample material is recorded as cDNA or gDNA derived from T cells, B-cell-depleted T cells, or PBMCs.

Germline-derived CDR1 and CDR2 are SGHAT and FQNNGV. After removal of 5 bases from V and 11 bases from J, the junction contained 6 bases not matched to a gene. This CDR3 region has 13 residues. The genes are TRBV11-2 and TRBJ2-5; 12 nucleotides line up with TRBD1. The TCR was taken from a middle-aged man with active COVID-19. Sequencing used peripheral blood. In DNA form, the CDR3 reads TGTGCCAGCAGCCGGGGGACAGGGGGCTCTCAGTACTTC. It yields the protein CASSRGTGGSQYF.